Listed here are 10 T cell receptor beta chains from one sample, sequenced in a study of blood T cell repertoires in COVID-19. Here immunoSEQ multiplex PCR was the method, and the copy in TCRdb shows in-frame clones only, minus some. Here the sample spans about 280,000 clones, about nine tenths being singletons. The sequenced sample consisted of peripheral blood. The receptor source for this set is a woman aged 45-65 years who had recovered from COVID-19.

CDR3 sequence: CASRPTRLQETQYF. The CDR3 DNA is TGTGCCAGCAGACCGACTAGACTGCAAGAGACCCAGTACTTC. This rearrangement joins TRBV6-6 to TRBJ2-5; D is perhaps TRBD2 (6 bases). Germline CDR1 is MNHNY and CDR2 is SVGAGI (reference sequence). V was pared by 6 bases and J by 2 bases, with 13 bases between. The CDR3 contains 14 residues.

The chain joins TRBV7-2 to TRBJ1-6; tentative D call: TRBD1 (6 bases). CDR3 length equals 14 residues. Between the trimmed V and J ends, which lost 5 bases and 10 bases, there was a span of 15 bases. Looked up from germline, CDR1 is SGHTA and CDR2 is FQGNSA. CDR3 nucleotides: TGTGCCAGCAGCCTACACAGGGCTGAGTCACCCCTCCACTTT. Its translation is CASSLHRAESPLHF.

The DNA of the CDR3 is TGTGCCAGCAGAATGGGACTAGCGGGAGGGCCCCCAGATACGCAGTATTTT. Residues: CASRMGLAGGPPDTQYF. The chain has TRBV28 and TRBJ2-3; 16 bases match TRBD2. Germline CDR1 and CDR2: MDHEN and SYDVKM. The J segment lost 4 bases and the V segment lost 6 bases, leaving 7 bases of the junction unmatched. The CDR3 runs 17 residues.

The V gene is TRBV3-1 (or the pseudogene TRBV3-2), the J gene TRBJ1-2; D is possibly TRBD1 (6 bases). This CDR3 has 16 residues. Germline values: CDR1 LGHDT, CDR2 YNNKEL (reference sequence). Trimming shortened V by 4 bases and J by 4 bases, and 19 bases separated the two germline ends. The CDR3 bases are TGTGCCAGCAGCCGTTGGGAGGGGGGTGCCCCCTATGGCTACACCTTC. Translation gives CASSRWEGGAPYGYTF.

As concerns this clone: Relative to the germline gene, one junction end is altered; a read error may explain this. This sequence joins TRBV7-9 and TRBJ2-7; a possible D gene is TRBD2 (6 bases). CDR1 and CDR2 (germline): SEHNR, FQNEAQ (reference sequence). The CDR3 contains 12 residues. CDR3 sequence reads: CASSLAGTPVDF. For the CDR3, the DNA is TGTGCCAGCAGCTTAGCAGGGACTCCCGTGGACTTC.

This rearrangement joins TRBV19 to TRBJ2-1; D gene unclear. Germline V lookup: CDR1 LNHDA, CDR2 SQIVND (reference sequence). The CDR3 covers 12 residues. The V gene lost 4 bases and the J gene lost 9 bases, with 10 bases spanning the gap. The CDR3 is CASSSRHGEQFF. CDR3 in DNA: TGTGCCAGTAGTAGCAGGCACGGTGAGCAGTTCTTC.

The chain is built from TRBV28 and TRBJ2-7; D possibly corresponds to TRBD1 (6 bases). This CDR3 is built from 14 residues. Germline V gene lookup returns CDR1 MDHEN and CDR2 SYDVKM. The germline V and J ends were trimmed by 6 bases and 2 bases, with 14 bases remaining between them. CDR3 residues: CASRIGGSAYEQYF. The CDR3 region has the DNA TGTGCCAGCAGAATAGGGGGAAGCGCCTACGAGCAGTACTTC.

The gene calls are TRBV10-3 and TRBJ2-7; possibly TRBD1 for D (5 bases). The CDR3 extends over 14 amino acids. Germline-derived CDR1 and CDR2 are ENHRY and SYGVKD. Trimming cost V 3 bases and J 3 bases, with 12 bases left between them. CDR3 nucleotide sequence: TGTGCCATCAGTGACAGGGCTATACACTACGAGCAGTACTTC. This translates into CAISDRAIHYEQYF.

This chain connects TRBV7-6 to TRBJ1-6, with TRBD1 as a possible D gene (6 bases). Germline values: CDR1 SGHVS, CDR2 FNYEAQ. V lost 5 bases to trimming and J lost 3 bases, with 14 bases between them. The CDR3 is 16 amino acids. CDR3 DNA: TGTGCCAGCAGCCCCTTTGAGGGGGTCTATAATTCACCCCTCCACTTT. It translates to CASSPFEGVYNSPLHF.

The gene calls are TRBV3-1 (or the pseudogene TRBV3-2) and TRBJ1-6, with unresolved D. There are 15 residues in the CDR3. Germline CDR1 and CDR2: LGHDT and YNNKEL (reference sequence). V was cut by 10 bases and J by 5 bases, with 18 bases left in between. The CDR3 loop is CATSETQLNNSPLHF. For the CDR3, the DNA is TGTGCCACCAGTGAGACACAGCTCAATAATTCACCCCTCCACTTT.